The rows below give T cell receptor beta chains drawn from one sample of a study of response to subunit inactivated influenza vaccine. Via MiXCR, TCRdb re-called the RT-PCR reads, giving one row per CDR3 protein. The sample comprises 400,000 to 650,000 distinct CDR3 sequences, approximately 6.9% of which are singletons, and around 13% rests with the top ten. The starting material was PBMCs from blood, obtained around 2 years after vaccination. The source of these receptors is a man between 50 and 75 years old who received an inactivated influenza vaccine. The CDR3 runs from the conserved cysteine through the conserved F or W. The D gene is left open where the match is weak. Where a row states a size, it is once, few, many or the class of an expanded clone; other rows omit it.

cdr3_nt,cdr3_aa,clone_size,d_call,v_call,j_call,cdr3_length
TGCGGCGCCGGGAGGGATCCACAAAACATTCAGTACTTC,CGAGRDPQNIQYF,once,TRBD2,TRBV29-1,TRBJ2-4,13
TGTGCCAGTAGTATAGCTGCGCCAGATACGCAGTATTTT,CASSIAAPDTQYF,NA,NA,TRBV19,TRBJ2-3,13
TGCAGTGCTAGAGAATACGAGCGGGAGGGCTTCTACGAGCAGTACTTC,CSAREYEREGFYEQYF,NA,TRBD2,TRBV20-1,TRBJ2-7,16
TGTGCCAGCAGTCCGGCAGGGAGAAGATTCTATGGCTACACCTTC,CASSPAGRRFYGYTF,many,NA,TRBV12-3/TRBV12-4,TRBJ1-2,15
TGTGCCATCAGCCGGGACATAAAGCAGCCCCAGCATTTT,CAISRDIKQPQHF,many,NA,TRBV10-3,TRBJ1-5,13
TGCAGTGCTAGAATACGCGAGAGCTCCTACGAGCAGTACTTC,CSARIRESSYEQYF,few,NA,TRBV20-1,TRBJ2-7,14
TGTGCCAGCAGCTTAGATCTGCGGAGGTCAAGCTCCTACAATGAGCAGTTCTTC,CASSLDLRRSSSYNEQFF,many,NA,TRBV11-3,TRBJ2-1,18
TGTGCCAGCAGCTCAATCATGTACACTGAAGCTTTCTTT,CASSSIMYTEAFF,NA,NA,TRBV7-2,TRBJ1-1,13
TGCAGCGTTGGTGGGGGGCTGGTAGCCAAAAACATTCAGTACTTC,CSVGGGLVAKNIQYF,many,NA,TRBV29-1,TRBJ2-4,15
TGTGCCAGCAGCTTAGATCCCTCGGGCTCTGGAAACACCATATATTTT,CASSLDPSGSGNTIYF,few,NA,TRBV11-2,TRBJ1-3,16
TGCAGTGCTTTCTCGGGGTCCGCGACCTACGAGCAGTACTTC,CSAFSGSATYEQYF,many,NA,TRBV20-1,TRBJ2-7,14
TGTGCCAGCAGTTACTCGGGCAGTTCAAATGAGCAGTTCTTC,CASSYSGSSNEQFF,NA,NA,TRBV6-5,TRBJ2-1,14
TGCGCCAGCAGCCAAAAACGGGACACCATCTACGAGCAGTACTTC,CASSQKRDTIYEQYF,few,NA,TRBV5-1,TRBJ2-7,15
TGCAGTGCTAGAGATCGGAAGGGGACCTACGAGCAGTACTTC,CSARDRKGTYEQYF,NA,NA,TRBV20-1,TRBJ2-7,14